A selection of T cell receptor beta chains follows, all from one sample in a study of blood T cells in healthy people across ages. TCRdb processed the 5' RACE reads anew with MiXCR; each CDR3 protein has one entry. The table lists fewer than 600,000 distinct CDR3 sequences, over 25% of them singletons. A further study also used this sample, focusing on T cells of mothers and their children.

The sequenced sample was blood. All receptors come from a boy aged 2-15 years in good health. The CDR3 runs from the conserved cysteine through the conserved F or W. Fields, in order: J gene, D gene, V gene, clone size, CDR3 protein. A D gene is named only where the DNA matches it firmly. Expanded clones get a size class; other rows say once, few or many, or leave the size out.

NA TRBD2 TRBV7-2 once CASSFGTSGRRVGNEQFF
TRBJ2-3 NA TRBV20-1 few CSASPTVRDPVDTQYF
TRBJ1-2 NA TRBV29-1 few CSVEDRGCGGYTF
TRBJ2-5 NA TRBV2 many CASSEARQLQETQYF
TRBJ2-2 TRBD2 TRBV29-1 few CSVGEGSLTGELFF
NA NA TRBV3-1 many CASSLGRGAYNEQFF
TRBJ2-2 NA TRBV7-9 NA CASSLVGSGTGELFF
TRBJ1-1 NA TRBV12-5 NA CASGLAPSGNTEAFF
TRBJ2-7 NA TRBV6-1 NA CASSVGNIYEQYF
TRBJ1-3 NA TRBV6-1 few CASRETRILSGNTIYF
TRBJ1-1 NA TRBV20-1 NA CSVPERRVLWTEAFF
TRBJ1-2 NA TRBV7-8 few CASSVDSRAGGYTF
TRBJ2-6 NA TRBV6-1 NA CAALSGANVLTF
TRBJ2-2 NA TRBV3-1 few CASSQPNGELFF
TRBJ2-4 NA TRBV9 few CASSVGGVQNIQYF
NA NA TRBV7-9 NA CASSQGGSRTYEQYF